This TCR beta chain was observed in a study of T cell responses to AZD1222 COVID-19 vaccine (dated by TCRdb to the early 2020s). Broadly, across the study: TCR sequencing was performed for fewer than 250 trial participants, of whom some 200 were given two doses of AZD1222 and roughly 25 were given two doses of MenACWY control vaccine. Enrollment into the trials was organized by age into subgroups of 18-55, 56-69 and 70-plus years, and those subgroups contained approximately 150, 30 and 60 TCR-sequenced participants, respectively.

The CDR3 regions of human TCRbeta chains were analyzed by immunosequencing. The original methods were these. Repertoire TCRs were checked for matches against a reference library of SARS-CoV-2-specific TCRs that had been generated using the MIRA antigen-specificity platform. Breadth meant the fraction of unique TCRs that were SARS-CoV-2-associated, whereas depth meant the fraction of total T cells that were SARS-CoV-2-associated. Using the MIRA data, each spike-specific TCR was mapped to the spike region that the TCR reacts to and placed in a CD4 or CD8 class. Log10-transformed breadth and depth values were compared by one-way ANOVA with Sidak's multiple comparisons tests. Sourced from immuneACCESS, this table was stored by TCRdb with only in-frame sequences that have V and J called. A share of the clones is absent; for the studies checked, an unresolved V gene accounts for under half, and the remainder has no known explanation. The DNA was the basis for D and trimming; V, J and clone size are from that table. A total of under 200,000 clones appear in this sample, 88% of them only once. Approximately 26% of the sample belongs to the ten largest clones.

The CDR1 and CDR2 encoded by the germline V gene are KGHSH and LQKENI. Including the terminal cysteine and phenylalanine, the CDR3 comprises 15 residues. The DNA shown is the 45-base CDR3, in frame from base 1. Ends trimmed: V by 5 bases, J by 2 bases; bases unmatched to a gene: 3. The paper's findings and limits, for the study overall: No day 14 peak-response samples were available, so repertoires were characterized only after the peak T cell response. The vaccine-associated CD4 TCRs covered the entire spike protein, and the dominant responses fell in regions 160-218 and 743-854. Conclusions about previously exposed vaccinees were limited because only six AZD1222 recipients were SARS-CoV-2 seropositive at baseline. The 56-69-year group was small, and its depth increase did not reach significance, likely because of low power. Nearly half of unique spike-specific TCRs reportedly recognized epitopes outside regions mutated in the B.1.351 and B.1.1.7 variants. A significant rise in spike-specific TCR breadth and depth was observed after two AZD1222 doses relative to day 0 and relative to MenACWY recipients. Most participants were white British and females outnumbered males, and the authors suggested that clonal diversity may have been underestimated.

Read against the paper, the sample's time point label means: about 28 days (+/-7) after the second vaccine dose. AZD1222 recipients given second doses at about 4 weeks or at about 12 weeks were pooled, since spike-specific TCR depth and breadth were not found to differ between the two schedules. Vaccinee samples came from UK trials COV001 and COV002, including a single-blind randomized controlled phase 2/3 trial of AZD1222 (ChAdOx1 nCoV-19) in healthy adults. For TCRbeta chain sequencing, PBMC samples from trial participants were taken at day 0 and at day 28 after the second dose. On this clone: Its antigen target is currently unknown. No base quality information exists; no much larger clone differs at one position.

The sequence links TRBV18 to TRBJ1-6, with 7 bases in between that match TRBD1. The receptor was derived from an adult who received the AZD1222 COVID-19 vaccine. This sample comprised peripheral blood, obtained 28 days after the second AZD1222 dose. The DNA sequence is as follows: TGTGCCAGCTCAGAGGGGGCACCCTATAATTCACCCCTCCACTTT. Its protein product is CASSEGAPYNSPLHF.